This T cell receptor beta chain was sequenced during a study of cytomegalovirus exposure and HLA in healthy donors. Trimming shortened V by 0 bases and J by 3 bases, and 9 bases separated the two germline ends. This CDR3 has 14 residues. Germline V CDR1 and CDR2: SEHNR, FQNEAQ (reference sequence). Study-wide findings and caveats: Most observed TCR sequences were rare, whereas some public TCRs were detected in many donors. In vitro experiments confirmed that a few CMV-associated chains were specific for CMV antigens.

As to this clone: Its cognate antigen is unknown.

Sequencing was performed with immunoSEQ multiplex PCR; in TCRdb, only in-frame clones are kept and a portion is missing. Found here are 180,000 or so clones, roughly 86% of them singletons; the top ten hold 7.2%. The sequencing input was PBMCs. The chain uses TRBV7-9 and TRBJ2-7; D possibly corresponds to TRBD2 (5 bases). The sequence was obtained from a man aged 25 to 40 in good health and CMV-seropositive. The CDR3 is CASSLAPRDYEQYF. In DNA, the CDR3 is TGTGCCAGCAGCTTAGCGCCCCGGGACTACGAGCAGTACTTC.